The T cell receptor (beta chain) under discussion was sequenced for a study of cytomegalovirus exposure and HLA in healthy donors. PCR was performed using 60 Vbeta and 13 Jbeta primers. Produced via immunoSEQ multiplex PCR; TCRdb's table is partial and in-frame only. The sample carries about 170,000 clones, about 85% recorded once. The clonotype originates from a man aged 30 to 39 in good health and CMV-seropositive. Sequencing used PBMCs.

Written as DNA, the CDR3 is TGTGCCAGCAGCCCGCAGGGGTCGACTAATGAAAAACTGTTTTTT. Translating gives CASSPQGSTNEKLFF. This sequence joins TRBV7-9 and TRBJ1-4; tentatively, D is TRBD1 (6 bases). V was clipped by 5 bases and J by 2 bases, with 12 bases between them. This CDR3 comprises 15 residues. CDR1 and CDR2 from the germline V gene are SEHNR and FQNEAQ (reference sequence). Variable domain in full (rest from reference TRBV7-9 and TRBJ1-4): DTGVSQNPRHKITKRGQNVTFRCDPISEHNRLYWYRQTLGQGPEFLTYFQNEAQLEKSRLLSDRFSAERPKGSFSTLEIQRTEQGDSAMYLCASSPQGSTNEKLFFGSGTQLSVL.